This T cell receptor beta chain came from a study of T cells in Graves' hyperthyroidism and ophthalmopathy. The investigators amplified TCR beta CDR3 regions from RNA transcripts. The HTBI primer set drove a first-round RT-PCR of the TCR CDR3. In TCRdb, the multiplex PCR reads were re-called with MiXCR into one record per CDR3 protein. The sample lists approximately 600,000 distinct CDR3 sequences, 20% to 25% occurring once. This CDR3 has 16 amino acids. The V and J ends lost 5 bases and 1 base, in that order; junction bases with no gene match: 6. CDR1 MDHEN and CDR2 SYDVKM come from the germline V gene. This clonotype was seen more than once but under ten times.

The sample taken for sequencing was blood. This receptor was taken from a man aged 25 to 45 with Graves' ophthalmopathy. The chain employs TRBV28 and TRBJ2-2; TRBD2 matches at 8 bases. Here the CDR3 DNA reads TGTGCCAGCAGTCTTACGACTAGCGTGAACACCGGGGAGCTGTTTTTT. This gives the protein CASSLTTSVNTGELFF.